What follows is one T cell receptor beta chain and its context. Its recognized antigen is unknown. No base quality information exists; no much larger clone differs at one position. This sample stems from a study of T cell changes during pregnancy in multiple sclerosis (dated by TCRdb to the late 2010s). With respect to the entire study: In women with multiple sclerosis, the researchers looked at how the T cell repertoire shifted as pregnancy progressed.

The library was generated by the immunoSEQ multiplex PCR assay. The clones in this table, taken by TCRdb from immuneACCESS, are in-frame only. Not every clone is retained; where verified, under half of the shortfall comes from an unresolved V gene, and the cause of the rest is unknown. The sample table shows roughly 32,000 clones, and about 89% are seen once. The ten largest clonotypes hold 8.5% to 14% of the sample. The CDR3 runs 15 residues from the cysteine to the phenylalanine. This entry keeps only the CDR3 DNA: 45 bases, framed from base 1. For CDR1 and CDR2, the germline V gene lists SGHVS and FQNEAQ. V is pared back by 5 bases and J by 4 bases, with 14 bases lying between the germline termini.

Recombination linked TRBV7-8 to TRBJ2-2; 6 matching bases give a weak D call of TRBD2. The TCR was taken from a female donor with multiple sclerosis, enrolled in a pregnancy study. This sample comprised CD8+ T cells from peripheral blood mononuclear cells, obtained in the third trimester of pregnancy. The DNA sequence follows: TGTGCCAGCAGCCTGCAGCGGGCGAGCACCGGGGAGCTGTTTTTT. It encodes CASSLQRASTGELFF.